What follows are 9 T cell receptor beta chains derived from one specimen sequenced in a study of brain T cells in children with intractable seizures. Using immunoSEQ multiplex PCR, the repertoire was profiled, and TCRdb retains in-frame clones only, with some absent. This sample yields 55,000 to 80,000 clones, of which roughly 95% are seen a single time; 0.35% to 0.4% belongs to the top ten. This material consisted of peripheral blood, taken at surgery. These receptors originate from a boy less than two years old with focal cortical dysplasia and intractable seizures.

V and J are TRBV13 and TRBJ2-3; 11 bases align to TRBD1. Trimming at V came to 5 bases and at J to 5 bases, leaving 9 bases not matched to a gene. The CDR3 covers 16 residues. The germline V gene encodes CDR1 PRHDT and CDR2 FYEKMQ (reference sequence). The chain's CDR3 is CASSTGTGGGGDTQYF. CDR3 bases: TGTGCCAGCAGCACCGGGACAGGGGGTGGTGGAGATACGCAGTATTTT. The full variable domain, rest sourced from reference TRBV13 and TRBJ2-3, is AAGVIQSPRHLIKEKRETATLKCYPIPRHDTVYWYQQGPGQDPQFLISFYEKMQSDKGSIPDRFSAQQFSDYHSELNMSSLELGDSALYFCASSTGTGGGGDTQYFGPGTRLTVL.

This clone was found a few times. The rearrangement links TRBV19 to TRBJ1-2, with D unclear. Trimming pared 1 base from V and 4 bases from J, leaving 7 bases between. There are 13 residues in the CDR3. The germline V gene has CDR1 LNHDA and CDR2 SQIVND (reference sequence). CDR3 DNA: TGTGCCAGTAGTATAGGACGGTCCTATGGCTACACCTTC. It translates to CASSIGRSYGYTF.

The CDR3 here is CASSVAFRGAGGDEQFF. CDR3 nucleotides: TGCGCCAGCAGCGTCGCGTTCCGTGGAGCGGGAGGGGATGAGCAGTTCTTC. The chain combines TRBV4-1 with TRBJ2-1; 10 bases match TRBD2. Germline V lookup: CDR1 MGHRA, CDR2 YSYEKL. The CDR3 contains 17 residues. The trim removed 5 bases at V and 8 bases at J, leaving 15 bases unmatched.

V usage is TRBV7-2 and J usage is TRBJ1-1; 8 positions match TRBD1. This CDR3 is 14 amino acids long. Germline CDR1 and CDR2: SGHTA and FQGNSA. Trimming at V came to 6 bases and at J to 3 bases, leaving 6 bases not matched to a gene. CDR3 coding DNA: TGTGCCAGCAGGCGGACAGGGAGCGACACTGAAGCTTTCTTT. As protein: CASRRTGSDTEAFF.

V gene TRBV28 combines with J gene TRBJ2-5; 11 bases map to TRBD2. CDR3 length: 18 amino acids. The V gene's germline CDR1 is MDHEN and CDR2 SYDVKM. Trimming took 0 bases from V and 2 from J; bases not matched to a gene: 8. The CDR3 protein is CASSLWLAGGGGQETQYF. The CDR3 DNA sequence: TGTGCCAGCAGTTTATGGCTAGCGGGAGGTGGGGGACAAGAGACCCAGTACTTC.

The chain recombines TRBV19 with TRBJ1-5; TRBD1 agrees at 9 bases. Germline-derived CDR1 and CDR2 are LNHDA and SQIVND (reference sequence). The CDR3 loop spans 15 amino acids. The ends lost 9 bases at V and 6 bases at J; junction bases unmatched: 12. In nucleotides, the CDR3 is TGTGCCAGCGAACATGGACAGGGGTTCAGTCAGCCCCAGCATTTT. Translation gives CASEHGQGFSQPQHF.

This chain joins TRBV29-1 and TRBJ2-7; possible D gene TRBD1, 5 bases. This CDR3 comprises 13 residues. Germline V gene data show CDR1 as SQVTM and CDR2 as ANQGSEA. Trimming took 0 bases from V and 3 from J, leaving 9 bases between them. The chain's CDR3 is CSVEDRVRYEQYF. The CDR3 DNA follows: TGCAGCGTTGAAGACAGGGTACGCTACGAGCAGTACTTC.

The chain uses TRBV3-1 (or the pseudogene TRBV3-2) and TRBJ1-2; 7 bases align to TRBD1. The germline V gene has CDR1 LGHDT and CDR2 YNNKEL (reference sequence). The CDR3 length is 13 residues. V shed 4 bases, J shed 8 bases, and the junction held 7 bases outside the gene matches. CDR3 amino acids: CASSPPRGVGYTF. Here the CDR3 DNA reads TGTGCCAGCAGCCCCCCCAGGGGGGTGGGCTACACCTTC.

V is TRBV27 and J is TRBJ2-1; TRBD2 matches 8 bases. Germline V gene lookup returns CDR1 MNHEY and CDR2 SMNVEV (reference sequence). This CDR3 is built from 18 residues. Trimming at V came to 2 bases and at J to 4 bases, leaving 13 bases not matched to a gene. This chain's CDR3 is CASSLEGERTSLYNEQFF. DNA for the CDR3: TGTGCCAGCAGTTTAGAGGGGGAACGGACTAGCCTATACAATGAGCAGTTCTTC.